This TCR beta chain was sequenced in a study of cytomegalovirus exposure and HLA in healthy donors. Whole-study findings and limits: Earlier findings revealed that most TCR beta V segments proved productive either about 90% or about 30% of the time.

Primers included in the PCR were 60 Vbeta and 13 Jbeta primers. Profiled with immunoSEQ multiplex PCR; TCRdb holds only in-frame clones, not every one. The sample records about 110,000 clones, 69% being singletons. This CDR3 is 15 amino acids long. In germline, CDR1 is KGHSH, CDR2 LQKENI. The ends lost 3 bases at V and 5 bases at J; junction bases unmatched: 5. As concerns this clone: Its cognate antigen is unknown.

This TCR was recovered from a woman aged 70 to 79 in good health and CMV-seropositive. The V call is TRBV18, the J call TRBJ2-2; 8 bases map to TRBD2. Specimen: PBMCs. CDR3 bases: TGTGCCAGCTCACCCTCGGCGGGGGGTACCGGGGAGCTGTTTTTT. It yields the protein CASSPSAGGTGELFF.